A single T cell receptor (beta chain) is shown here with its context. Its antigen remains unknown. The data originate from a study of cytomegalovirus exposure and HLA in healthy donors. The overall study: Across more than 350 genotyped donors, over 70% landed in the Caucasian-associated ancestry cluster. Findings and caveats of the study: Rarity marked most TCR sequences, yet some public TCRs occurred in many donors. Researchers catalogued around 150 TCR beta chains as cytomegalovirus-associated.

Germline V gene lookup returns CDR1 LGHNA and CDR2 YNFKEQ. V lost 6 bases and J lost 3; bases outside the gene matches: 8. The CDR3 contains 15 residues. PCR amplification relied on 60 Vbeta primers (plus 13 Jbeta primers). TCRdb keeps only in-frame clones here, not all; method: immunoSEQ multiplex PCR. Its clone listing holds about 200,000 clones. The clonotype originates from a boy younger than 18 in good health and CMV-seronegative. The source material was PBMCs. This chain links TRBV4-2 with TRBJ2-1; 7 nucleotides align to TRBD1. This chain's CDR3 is CASRSGTDSYNEQFF. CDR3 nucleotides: TGTGCCAGCAGATCCGGGACAGACAGCTACAATGAGCAGTTCTTC.